These T cell receptor beta chains were read from a single sample in a study of blood T cell repertoires in COVID-19. Produced via immunoSEQ multiplex PCR; TCRdb's table is partial and in-frame only. In the table there are some 150,000 clones, roughly 76% of which are singletons. The sample was peripheral blood. The receptors come from a human donor with acute or convalescent COVID-19. The donor label of this sample is uncertain. Each CDR3 is given with its conserved first and last residue. The D gene is left open where the match is weak. Expanded clones get a size class; other rows say once, few or many, or leave the size out.

TRBJ2-1	TRBD2	TRBV24-1	.	CASETSGAYNEQFF	TGTGCCAGCGAGACTAGCGGGGCGTACAATGAGCAGTTCTTC
TRBJ1-4	TRBD1	TRBV11-2	.	CASSSGDSNEKLFF	TGTGCCAGCAGCTCAGGGGACAGTAATGAAAAACTGTTTTTT
TRBJ1-6	.	TRBV2	.	CASSGEGRSPLHF	TGTGCCAGTTCTGGGGAGGGTAGATCACCCCTCCACTTT
TRBJ1-3	.	TRBV30	.	CAWSVRGRGNTIYF	TGTGCCTGGAGTGTACGAGGTCGTGGAAACACCATATATTTT
TRBJ1-3	.	TRBV3-1/TRBV3-2	few	CASSQDSGTTSGNTIYF	TGTGCCAGCAGCCAAGACTCCGGGACTACCTCTGGAAACACCATATATTTT
TRBJ1-6	.	TRBV6-5	.	CASRPPGRNSPLHF	TGTGCCAGCAGACCTCCCGGGAGAAATTCACCCCTCCACTTT
TRBJ1-5	.	TRBV4-1	.	CASSQDAGRHPLNRGQPQHF	TGCGCCAGCAGCCAAGATGCGGGAAGGCATCCTTTAAACCGAGGTCAGCCCCAGCATTTT
TRBJ2-7	TRBD1	TRBV12-3/TRBV12-4	.	CASSRDRGYEQYF	TGTGCCAGCAGTCGGGACAGGGGTTACGAGCAGTACTTC
TRBJ1-5	TRBD1	TRBV7-2	.	CASRATGAWNQPQHF	TGTGCCAGCAGGGCGACAGGGGCGTGGAATCAGCCCCAGCATTTT
TRBJ1-1	TRBD1	TRBV18	.	CASSPTGGLNTEAFF	TGTGCCAGCTCTCCCACAGGGGGGCTGAACACTGAAGCTTTCTTT
TRBJ1-5	TRBD1	TRBV25-1	.	CASTGQGSNQPQHF	TGTGCCAGTACTGGACAGGGAAGCAATCAGCCCCAGCATTTT
TRBJ2-7	TRBD2	TRBV3-1/TRBV3-2	few	CASSQDGTSGYYEQYF	TGTGCCAGCAGCCAAGATGGGACTAGCGGCTACTACGAGCAGTACTTC
TRBJ1-3	.	TRBV7-9	.	CATRTVGSGNTIYF	TGTGCCACCAGGACAGTGGGCTCTGGAAACACCATATATTTT
TRBJ1-1	TRBD1	TRBV24-1	.	CATSRTGNPEAFF	TGTGCCACCAGTAGGACAGGGAACCCTGAAGCTTTCTTT
TRBJ2-1	TRBD2	TRBV27	.	CASSLSGTPGNEQFF	TGTGCCAGCAGCCTTAGCGGGACGCCGGGGAATGAGCAGTTCTTC
TRBJ1-2	.	TRBV11-1	.	CASSVGLNYGYTF	TGTGCCAGCAGCGTAGGGCTTAACTATGGCTACACCTTC
TRBJ2-5	TRBD1	TRBV10-3	.	CAISEGQASRETQYF	TGTGCCATCAGTGAGGGACAGGCCAGCAGGGAGACCCAGTACTTC
TRBJ1-2	.	TRBV27	.	CASSQGGLAGYTF	TGTGCCAGCAGCCAGGGAGGACTAGCCGGCTACACCTTC
TRBJ1-6	TRBD1	TRBV2	.	CASSESIGTGRSPLHF	TGTGCCAGCAGTGAAAGTATAGGGACAGGCAGATCACCCCTCCACTTT
TRBJ2-5	.	TRBV7-3	.	CASSLKGGAQETQYF	TGTGCCAGCAGCTTAAAAGGCGGGGCCCAAGAGACCCAGTACTTC
TRBJ2-7	TRBD1	TRBV5-1	.	CASSKTGGGSYEQYF	TGCGCCAGCAGCAAAACAGGGGGAGGCTCCTACGAGCAGTACTTC
TRBJ2-2	.	TRBV5-1	.	CASSLSTGQTLKAGELFF	TGCGCCAGCAGCTTATCAACGGGACAAACCCTAAAGGCCGGGGAGCTGTTTTTT